The following is a T cell receptor (beta chain) sequence with its context. Antigen: not known. The sample originates from a study of T cell responses to AZD1222 COVID-19 vaccine. About the study: Second doses at about 4 or about 12 weeks were pooled.

This CDR3 spans 15 amino acids. Germline-derived CDR1 and CDR2 are LNHNV and YYDKDF (reference sequence). V lost 1 base to trimming and J lost 5 bases, with 14 bases between them. TCRdb's copy holds only in-frame clones and misses some; the assay was immunoSEQ multiplex PCR. Of about 140,000 clones in the sample, roughly 89% were seen once. Study-level points and caveats: Donor demographics were predominantly white British with a female majority; clonal diversity may be underestimated.

This sequence was found in an adult in good health. Material: peripheral blood, obtained on day 0 of AZD1222 vaccination. The V gene is TRBV15, the J gene TRBJ1-1; D may be TRBD1 (5 bases). DNA of the CDR3: TGTGCCACCAGCAGAGTTATAGGGGAGGGAACTGAAGCTTTCTTT. It translates to CATSRVIGEGTEAFF.